The T cell receptor (beta chain) described here comes from a study of cytomegalovirus exposure and HLA in healthy donors. The study's findings and limits: It was taken for granted in presence/absence analyses that sequencing depth across donors was roughly uniform. In a later analysis, HLA-associated beta chains showed higher expansion and lower generation probabilities than comparable chains.

This clone was picked up one time. Its antigen remains unknown. CDR1 and CDR2 from the germline V gene are SGHNT and YYREEE (reference sequence). CDR3 length: 15 amino acids. Losses at the gene ends were 0 bases for V and 6 bases for J; bases not matched to a gene: 6. In nominal health when sampled, donors likely had unrecorded immune exposures nonetheless. The PCR used 60 Vbeta and 13 Jbeta primers. Measured with immunoSEQ multiplex PCR; TCRdb has only the in-frame clones, and not every one. The sample has 110,000 or so clones; approximately 80% are singletons. The clonotype originates from a female donor in good health and CMV-seronegative. Sequenced material: PBMCs. This chain links TRBV5-4 with TRBJ2-7; 10 bases match TRBD1. As DNA, the CDR3 is TGTGCCAGCAGCTTGGGGCCGGGACAGGGGACCGAGCAGTACTTC. Amino acid sequence: CASSLGPGQGTEQYF.